Presented here are 18 T cell receptor beta chains from one specimen sequenced in a study of sequential checkpoint blockade in melanoma. Treatment described: randomized to nivolumab then ipilimumab (arm A) or the reverse (arm B). Sequenced by immunoSEQ multiplex PCR; TCRdb stores in-frame clones only, minus some. The sample contains about 18,000 clones, 69% of which appear only once. Sequenced material: CD8+ T cells sorted from blood (inferred from file names), taken from a patient given nivolumab and ipilimumab in sequence. The source is a human donor with melanoma.

This clone was seen only a few times. The chain employs TRBV14 and TRBJ1-2; maybe TRBD1 (6 bases). The germline gives CDR1 SGHDN, CDR2 FVKESK. CDR3 length equals 14 residues. Deletions cut 1 base from V and 2 bases from J, with 8 bases between. Here the CDR3 DNA reads TGTGCCAGCAGCCAAGCGACAGGCAACTATGGCTACACCTTC. Translated: CASSQATGNYGYTF. Drawing the rest from reference TRBV14 and TRBJ1-2, the complete variable domain is EAGVTQFPSHSVIEKGQTVTLRCDPISGHDNLYWYRRVMGKEIKFLLHFVKESKQDESGMPNNRFLAERTGGTYSTLKVQPAELEDSGVYFCASSQATGNYGYTFGSGTRLTVV.

The gene calls are TRBV6-4 and TRBJ1-2; D is perhaps TRBD1 (5 bases). V lost 3 bases to trimming and J lost 2 bases, with 7 bases between them. Germline V gene sequence: CDR1 MRHNA, CDR2 SNTAGT. The CDR3 runs to 13 residues. CDR3 amino acids: CASSESGNYGYTF. CDR3 sequence (DNA): TGTGCCAGCAGTGAGTCAGGGAACTATGGCTACACCTTC.

The rearrangement links TRBV7-9 to TRBJ2-7; D unclear. Trimming removed 1 base from V and 2 bases from J, with 9 bases in between. CDR1 and CDR2 (germline): SEHNR, FQNEAQ (reference sequence). The CDR3 extends over 14 amino acids. The CDR3 coding sequence is TGTGCCAGCAGCTTAGACGGTTCCCCCTACGAGCAGTACTTC. Translated, it gives CASSLDGSPYEQYF.

The J gene is TRBJ2-1, the V gene TRBV27, with 8 positions matching TRBD2. The CDR3 runs 14 residues. V lost 4 bases to trimming and J lost 8 bases; unmatched junction nucleotides: 7. CDR1 and CDR2 (germline): MNHEY, SMNVEV (reference sequence). The CDR3 loop reads CASSSLGGGDEQFF. Written as DNA, the CDR3 is TGTGCCAGCAGTTCCCTCGGGGGGGGAGATGAGCAGTTCTTC.

The rearrangement joins TRBV30 to TRBJ2-4, with D possibly matching TRBD2 (5 bases). The CDR3 totals 13 residues. CDR1 is GTSNPN and CDR2 is SVGIG in the germline V gene (reference sequence). Trimming took off 0 bases at V and 9 bases at J, with 12 bases between the two ends. CDR3 amino acids: CAWSVEGAGIQYF. The CDR3 nucleotides are TGTGCCTGGAGTGTAGAGGGTGCAGGCATTCAGTACTTC.

V and J are TRBV9 and TRBJ2-7, with 10 bases that match TRBD2. The CDR3 sequence is 15 residues long. Trimming at V came to 1 base and at J to 5 bases, leaving 6 bases not matched to a gene. Germline V CDR1 and CDR2: SGDLS, YYNGEE. CDR3: CASSVTAGGPNEQYF. The CDR3 bases are TGTGCCAGCAGCGTAACAGCGGGAGGGCCTAACGAGCAGTACTTC.

A remark on this clone: This specimen includes other DNA sequences encoding the same CDR3. The chain has TRBV9 and TRBJ2-1, with D unclear. V lost 0 bases to trimming and J lost 0 bases, with 7 bases between them. This CDR3 has 15 residues. CDR1 is SGDLS and CDR2 is YYNGEE in the germline V gene. DNA of the CDR3: TGTGCCAGCAGCGTAGGGGCCAGCTCCTACAATGAGCAGTTCTTC. Residues: CASSVGASSYNEQFF.

The chain has TRBV6-6 and TRBJ1-1; a possible D gene is TRBD1 (5 bases). The ends were cut back, 4 bases at V and 1 base at J, with 13 bases in the middle. Germline CDR1 reads MNHNY; CDR2 reads SVGAGI (reference sequence). This CDR3 region has 15 residues. The CDR3 here is CASSSLRGWNTEAFF. CDR3 DNA: TGTGCCAGCAGTTCCCTGCGGGGCTGGAACACTGAAGCTTTCTTT.

This chain connects TRBV6-6 to TRBJ2-1, with D possibly matching TRBD1 (5 bases). Per the germline V gene, CDR1 is MNHNY and CDR2 is SVGAGI (reference sequence). The CDR3 sequence is 13 residues long. The V end lost 10 bases, the J end lost 2 bases, and 12 bases lay between the germline ends. This chain's CDR3 is CATTTVAYNEQFF. CDR3 sequence (DNA): TGTGCCACTACGACAGTCGCCTACAATGAGCAGTTCTTC.

This clone was picked up many times. The CDR3 reads CASRFDITYEQYF. As DNA, the CDR3 is TGCGCCAGCCGTTTCGACATTACCTACGAGCAGTACTTC. The chain joins TRBV5-1 to TRBJ2-7; D call uncertain. The CDR3 totals 13 residues. Germline V gene data show CDR1 as SGHRS and CDR2 as YFSETQ. The V gene lost 7 bases and the J gene lost 2 bases, with 13 bases spanning the gap.

The genes are TRBV5-1 and TRBJ1-4; no clear D gene. This CDR3 region has 13 residues. CDR1 and CDR2 (germline): SGHRS, YFSETQ. The V gene lost 4 bases and the J gene lost 0 bases, with 4 bases spanning the gap. CDR3 sequence (DNA): TGCGCCAGCAGCATCTCAACTAATGAAAAACTGTTTTTT. This gives the protein CASSISTNEKLFF.

J is TRBJ2-7 and V is TRBV27, with 7 nucleotides matching TRBD1. CDR3 length equals 15 residues. The trim removed 5 bases at V and 4 bases at J, leaving 11 bases unmatched. The germline V gene encodes CDR1 MNHEY and CDR2 SMNVEV (reference sequence). The chain's CDR3 is CASSPLGTEKYEQYF. DNA for the CDR3: TGTGCCAGCAGTCCCCTTGGGACAGAGAAATACGAGCAGTACTTC.

This chain uses TRBV11-3 with TRBJ2-3, with D perhaps matching TRBD2 (5 bases). This CDR3 spans 14 amino acids. Germline loops: CDR1 SGHNT, CDR2 YENEEA. The V end lost 5 bases, the J end lost 4 bases, and 13 bases lay between the germline ends. DNA for the CDR3: TGTGCCAGCAGCCCTCTAGCTAGCCCAGATACGCAGTATTTT. Translated, it gives CASSPLASPDTQYF.

This clone has just one count. The chain carries TRBV7-3 and TRBJ2-3; the match to TRBD2 covers 9 bases. The CDR3 extends over 15 amino acids. The germline V gene has CDR1 SGHTA and CDR2 FQGTGA. Trimming at V came to 3 bases and at J to 2 bases, leaving 3 bases not matched to a gene. The CDR3 DNA follows: TGTGCCAGCAGCTTTTTAGCGGGGGTCACAGATACGCAGTATTTT. Its protein is CASSFLAGVTDTQYF.

The V and J genes are TRBV28 and TRBJ2-7, with D perhaps matching TRBD2 (6 bases). Between the trimmed V and J ends, which lost 1 base and 5 bases, there was a span of 15 bases. Germline V gives CDR1 MDHEN, CDR2 SYDVKM. There are 15 residues in the CDR3. The CDR3 nucleotides read TGTGCCAGCAGTTTATACCGGGAGAGAGCGAACGAGCAGTACTTC. Its protein product is CASSLYRERANEQYF.

There are a few counts of this clone. The CDR3 coding sequence is TGTGCCAGCAGTTTGGGCAGGTTCTACGAGCAGTACTTC. Amino acid sequence: CASSLGRFYEQYF. The chain has TRBV27 and TRBJ2-7; D is ambiguous. The germline CDR1 and CDR2 sequences are MNHEY and SMNVEV (reference sequence). The CDR3 length is 13 residues. V lost 3 bases to trimming and J lost 3 bases, with 9 bases between them.

About this clone: A far larger clone differs by one base, so this is likely a read error. The genes are TRBV6-5 and TRBJ2-7; TRBD1 matches at 8 bases. Germline lookup yields CDR1 MNHEY and CDR2 SVGAGI. This CDR3 has 16 residues. The CDR3 spells CVSSYSGTGLSYEQYF. In DNA, the CDR3 is TGTGTCAGCAGTTACTCAGGGACAGGTTTATCCTACGAGCAGTACTTC.

This clone was seen more than once but under ten times. This chain uses TRBV7-9 with TRBJ2-7; 9 bases map to TRBD1. This CDR3 is built from 15 residues. The J segment lost 0 bases and the V segment lost 5 bases, leaving 5 bases of the junction unmatched. CDR1 is SEHNR and CDR2 is FQNEAQ in the germline V gene (reference sequence). For the CDR3, the DNA is TGTGCCAGCAGCCCCGGGACAGGGCACTCCTACGAGCAGTACTTC. Translation gives CASSPGTGHSYEQYF.